These 15 T cell receptor beta chains originate from one sample sequenced in a study of control samples from healthy donors and cancer patients. The protocol was immunoSEQ multiplex PCR, while the TCRdb copy is restricted to in-frame clones and leaves out a portion. The data hold 150,000 to 200,000 clones, with 94% observed a single time. The sequencing sample was made of blood. The receptors stem from a young woman in good health.

This clone appeared once. The gene calls are TRBV19 and TRBJ1-6; 12 nucleotides line up with TRBD1. V dropped 6 bases and J dropped 9; count of bases not matched to a gene: 6. The length of the CDR3 is 15 residues. The germline gives CDR1 LNHDA, CDR2 SQIVND (reference sequence). CDR3 region: CASSRGQGALSPLHF. CDR3 in DNA: TGTGCCAGTAGCCGGGGACAGGGGGCGCTTTCACCCCTCCACTTT. The full variable domain, its missing parts supplied by reference TRBV19 and TRBJ1-6, is DGGITQSPKYLFRKEGQNVTLSCEQNLNHDAMYWYRQDPGQGLRLIYYSQIVNDFQKGDIAEGYSVSREKKESFPLTVTSAQKNPTAFYLCASSRGQGALSPLHFGNGTRLTVT.

This sequence joins TRBV11-3 and TRBJ2-7; D not resolved. CDR3 size: 11 residues. V shed 4 bases and J shed 6 bases, with 7 bases lying between them. The germline CDR1 and CDR2 sequences are SGHNT and YENEEA. The CDR3 DNA sequence: TGTGCCAGCAGCTCCCTATTCGAGCAGTACTTC. It codes for CASSSLFEQYF.

This chain connects TRBV29-1 to TRBJ1-4; the D is unclear. Germline V gene sequence: CDR1 SQVTM, CDR2 ANQGSEA. CDR3 length equals 15 residues. Trimming took off 4 bases at V and 0 bases at J, with 12 bases between the two ends. The CDR3 DNA sequence: TGCAGCGTTGCACTAAGGTCACCAACTAATGAAAAACTGTTTTTT. Residues: CSVALRSPTNEKLFF.

The chain has TRBV7-2 and TRBJ2-7, with TRBD1 matching 10 bases. V shed 5 bases and J 3 bases; nucleotides not matched to a gene: 7. Germline CDR1 is SGHTA and CDR2 is FQGNSA. The CDR3 covers 15 residues. The CDR3 DNA reads TGTGCCAGCAGCCTATACCGGGACAGGGGCTACGAGCAGTACTTC. It yields the protein CASSLYRDRGYEQYF. Together with reference TRBV7-2 and TRBJ2-7, the CDR3 gives the full variable domain: GAGVSQSPSNKVTEKGKDVELRCDPISGHTALYWYRQSLGQGLEFLIYFQGNSAPDKSGLPSDRFSAERTGGSVSTLTIQRTQQEDSAVYLCASSLYRDRGYEQYFGPGTRLTVT.

The table lists this clone with a count of one. V gene TRBV7-9 combines with J gene TRBJ1-1, with TRBD1 as a possible D gene (5 bases). The CDR3 length is 14 residues. Trimming took off 2 bases at V and 0 bases at J, with 7 bases between the two ends. Looked up from germline, CDR1 is SEHNR and CDR2 is FQNEAQ (reference sequence). CDR3 residues: CASSLTGMNTEAFF. In DNA form, the CDR3 reads TGTGCCAGCAGCTTAACAGGAATGAACACTGAAGCTTTCTTT.

This clone has only one observation. This sequence joins TRBV19 and TRBJ1-4, with a possible D match to TRBD1 (5 bases). The V gene lost 2 bases and the J gene lost 4 bases, with 11 bases spanning the gap. Germline lookup yields CDR1 LNHDA and CDR2 SQIVND (reference sequence). The CDR3 totals 15 residues. CDR3 DNA sequence: TGTGCCAGTAGTATAAAGGGGCTAGGTAATGAAAAACTGTTTTTT. It yields the protein CASSIKGLGNEKLFF.

This chain uses TRBV11-2 with TRBJ1-2; possible D gene TRBD1, 6 bases. V gave up 5 bases and J gave up 1 base, with 17 bases separating them. The length of the CDR3 is 16 residues. Germline V CDR1 and CDR2: SGHAT, FQNNGV. The DNA for the CDR3 is TGTGCCAGCAGCCCGATACAGGGAAGGTATAACTATGGCTACACCTTC. Its translation is CASSPIQGRYNYGYTF.

The genes are TRBV7-8 and TRBJ2-7; the D call may be TRBD1 or TRBD2 (5 bases each). Per germline, CDR1 SGHVS and CDR2 FQNEAQ. Trimming removed 0 bases from V and 2 bases from J, with 17 bases in between. The CDR3 is made up of 17 amino acids. The CDR3 nucleotides are TGTGCCAGCAGCTTAGCGCGTTTCTTGCAGGGACCCTACGAGCAGTACTTC. Its translation is CASSLARFLQGPYEQYF.

The chain is built from TRBV14 and TRBJ2-3; D remains ambiguous. The CDR3 runs to 14 residues. The germline V and J ends were trimmed by 4 bases and 6 bases, with 14 bases remaining between them. Germline V gene lookup returns CDR1 SGHDN and CDR2 FVKESK. The CDR3 DNA follows: TGTGCCAGCAGCCCGGCCCGCCGAAGGGATACGCAGTATTTT. Amino acid sequence: CASSPARRRDTQYF.

The rearrangement links TRBV28 to TRBJ1-5; 7 bases are a match to TRBD1. V was pared by 5 bases and J by 4 bases, with 8 bases of the junction left unmatched. Germline V gene lookup returns CDR1 MDHEN and CDR2 SYDVKM. The CDR3 has 15 residues. This CDR3 reads CASSLDNRGNQPQHF. The CDR3 coding sequence is TGTGCCAGCAGTCTTGACAACAGGGGAAATCAGCCCCAGCATTTT.

The chain carries TRBV27 and TRBJ2-5; D gene ambiguous. The CDR3 has 13 amino acids. V dropped 3 bases and J dropped 5 bases, with 10 bases sitting between them. Germline V lookup: CDR1 MNHEY, CDR2 SMNVEV (reference sequence). CDR3 coding DNA: TGTGCCAGCAGTTTCTCCCCCAGGGAGACCCAGTACTTC. Protein: CASSFSPRETQYF.

V is TRBV7-2 and J is TRBJ1-1; no clear D gene. V lost 8 bases and J lost 4, with 20 bases in between. This CDR3 has 15 residues. CDR1 is SGHTA, CDR2 FQGNSA, per germline. The CDR3 DNA is TGTGCCAGCGCCTGGGCCCCCCCGGAGGTCACTGAAGCTTTCTTT. Translating gives CASAWAPPEVTEAFF.

This clone occurred a few times. This rearrangement joins TRBV19 to TRBJ1-1; D may be TRBD1 (5 bases). CDR3 length: 13 residues. Germline lookup yields CDR1 LNHDA and CDR2 SQIVND (reference sequence). V lost 6 bases and J lost 5, with 13 bases in between. CDR3 region: CASRGTQGTEAFF. The CDR3 coding sequence is TGTGCCAGTAGGGGTACTCAGGGAACTGAAGCTTTCTTT.

The chain has TRBV6-5 and TRBJ2-1, with a tentative D call TRBD1 (5 bases). This CDR3 has 13 residues. The V gene lost 8 bases and the J gene lost 0 bases, with 8 bases spanning the gap. Per the germline V gene, CDR1 is MNHEY and CDR2 is SVGAGI. This CDR3 is CASARVSYNEQFF. Written as DNA, the CDR3 is TGTGCCAGCGCCAGGGTCTCCTACAATGAGCAGTTCTTC.

This clone was counted once. The V gene is TRBV25-1, the J gene TRBJ1-6; D gene uncertain. This CDR3 has 17 amino acids. Germline lookup yields CDR1 MGHDK and CDR2 SYGVNS. V was pared by 0 bases and J by 7 bases, with 16 bases between. In nucleotides, the CDR3 is TGTGCCAGCAGTGAATATCAGAAGGGAGGGTTAAATTCACCCCTCCACTTT. Translation gives CASSEYQKGGLNSPLHF.